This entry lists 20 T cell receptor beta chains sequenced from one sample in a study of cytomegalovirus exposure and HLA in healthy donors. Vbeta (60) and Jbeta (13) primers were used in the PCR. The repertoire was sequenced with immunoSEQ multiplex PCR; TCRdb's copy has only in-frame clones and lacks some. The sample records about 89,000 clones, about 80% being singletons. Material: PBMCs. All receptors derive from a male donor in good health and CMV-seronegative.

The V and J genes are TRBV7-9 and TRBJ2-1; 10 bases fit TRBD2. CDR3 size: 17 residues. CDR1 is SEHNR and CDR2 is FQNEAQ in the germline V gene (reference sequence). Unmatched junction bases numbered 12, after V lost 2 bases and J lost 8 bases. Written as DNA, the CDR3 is TGTGCCAGCAGCTTAATCCCAGCTAGCGGGAGTACGGATGAGCAGTTCTTC. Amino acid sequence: CASSLIPASGSTDEQFF. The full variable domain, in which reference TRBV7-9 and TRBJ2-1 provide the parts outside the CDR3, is DTGVSQNPRHKITKRGQNVTFRCDPISEHNRLYWYRQTLGQGPEFLTYFQNEAQLEKSRLLSDRFSAERPKGSFSTLEIQRTEQGDSAMYLCASSLIPASGSTDEQFFGPGTRLTVL.

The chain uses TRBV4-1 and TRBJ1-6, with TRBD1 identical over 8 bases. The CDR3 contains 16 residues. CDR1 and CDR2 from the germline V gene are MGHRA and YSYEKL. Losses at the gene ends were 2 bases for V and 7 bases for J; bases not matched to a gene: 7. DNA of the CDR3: TGCGCCAGCAGCCAACCCACAGGGGGTCGGAATTCACCCCTCCACTTT. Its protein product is CASSQPTGGRNSPLHF.

The CDR3 region has the DNA TGTGCCAGCGGGTCCAGGGATAGCAATCAGCCCCAGCATTTT. It yields the protein CASGSRDSNQPQHF. The rearrangement links TRBV27 to TRBJ1-5; TRBD1 is a possible D gene (5 bases). The CDR3 is 14 amino acids. Trimming removed 8 bases at V and 0 bases at J, with 11 bases between. Germline CDR1 is MNHEY and CDR2 is SMNVEV (reference sequence).

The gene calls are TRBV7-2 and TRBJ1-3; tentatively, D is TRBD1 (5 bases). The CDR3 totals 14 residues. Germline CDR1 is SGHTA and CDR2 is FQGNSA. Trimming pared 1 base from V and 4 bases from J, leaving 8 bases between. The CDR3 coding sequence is TGTGCCAGCAGCTTAGATTCAGGGGGAAACACCATATATTTT. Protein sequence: CASSLDSGGNTIYF.

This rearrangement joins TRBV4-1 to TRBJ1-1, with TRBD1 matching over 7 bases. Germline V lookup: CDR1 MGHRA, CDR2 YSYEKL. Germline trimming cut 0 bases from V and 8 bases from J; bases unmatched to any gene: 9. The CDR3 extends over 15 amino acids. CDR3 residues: CASSQDPQGTREAFF. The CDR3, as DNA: TGCGCCAGCAGCCAAGATCCACAGGGGACGCGAGAAGCTTTCTTT.

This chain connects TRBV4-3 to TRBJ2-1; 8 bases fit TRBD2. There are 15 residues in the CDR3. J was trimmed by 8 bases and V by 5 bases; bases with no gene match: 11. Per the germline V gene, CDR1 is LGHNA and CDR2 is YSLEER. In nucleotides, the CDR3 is TGCGCCAGCAGCAAGGGCAACGGGGGGGCCGATGAGCAGTTCTTC. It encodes CASSKGNGGADEQFF.

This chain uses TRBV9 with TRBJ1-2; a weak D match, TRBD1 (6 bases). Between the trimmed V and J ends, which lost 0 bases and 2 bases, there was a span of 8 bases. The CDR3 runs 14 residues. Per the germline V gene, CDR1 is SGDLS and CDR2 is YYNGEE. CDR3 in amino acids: CASSVDTGNYGYTF. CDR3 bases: TGTGCCAGCAGCGTAGATACAGGGAACTATGGCTACACCTTC.

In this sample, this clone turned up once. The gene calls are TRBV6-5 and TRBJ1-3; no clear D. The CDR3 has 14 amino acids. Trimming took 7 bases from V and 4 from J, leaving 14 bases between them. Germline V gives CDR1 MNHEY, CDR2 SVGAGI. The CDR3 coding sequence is TGTGCCAGCAAGCGGGGTCTCGGGGGAAACACCATATATTTT. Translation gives CASKRGLGGNTIYF.

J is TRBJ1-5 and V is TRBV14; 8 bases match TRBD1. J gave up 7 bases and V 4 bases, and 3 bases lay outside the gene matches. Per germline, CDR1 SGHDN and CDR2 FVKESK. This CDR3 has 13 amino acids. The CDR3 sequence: CASSLGQGQPQHF. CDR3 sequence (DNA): TGTGCCAGCAGCCTCGGACAGGGCCAGCCCCAGCATTTT.

As DNA, the CDR3 is TGTGCCAGTACCCGGGACAGGGGAAATCAGCCCCAGCATTTT. Protein sequence: CASTRDRGNQPQHF. This chain uses TRBV19 with TRBJ1-5, with 10 bases aligning to TRBD1. This CDR3 contains 14 residues. CDR1 is LNHDA, CDR2 SQIVND, per germline (reference sequence). V lost 7 bases and J lost 4; bases outside the gene matches: 4.

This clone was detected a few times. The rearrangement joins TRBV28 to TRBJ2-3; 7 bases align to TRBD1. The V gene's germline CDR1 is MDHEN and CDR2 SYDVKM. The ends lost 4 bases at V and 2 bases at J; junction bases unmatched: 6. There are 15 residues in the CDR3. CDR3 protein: CASSSQGTHTDTQYF. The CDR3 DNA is TGTGCCAGCAGTTCACAGGGGACCCACACAGATACGCAGTATTTT.

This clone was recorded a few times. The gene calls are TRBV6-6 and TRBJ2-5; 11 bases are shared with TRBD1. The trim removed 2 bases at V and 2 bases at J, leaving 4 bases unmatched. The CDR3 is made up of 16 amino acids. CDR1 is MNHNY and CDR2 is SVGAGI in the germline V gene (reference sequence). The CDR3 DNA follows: TGTGCCAGCAGTTACCCGGACAGGGGGCTTCAAGAGACCCAGTACTTC. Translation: CASSYPDRGLQETQYF.

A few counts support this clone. The DNA of the CDR3 is TGTGCTAGTGGGAAGGACAGGGTCACCTTCGGGACTCGTTACAATGAGCAGTTCTTC. It yields the protein CASGKDRVTFGTRYNEQFF. The chain couples TRBV12-5 to TRBJ2-1, with 8 bases lining up with TRBD1. The CDR3 runs to 19 residues. V trimming: 6 bases; J trimming: 4 bases; junction bases outside the gene matches: 20. CDR1 and CDR2 (germline): LGHNT, FRNRAP.

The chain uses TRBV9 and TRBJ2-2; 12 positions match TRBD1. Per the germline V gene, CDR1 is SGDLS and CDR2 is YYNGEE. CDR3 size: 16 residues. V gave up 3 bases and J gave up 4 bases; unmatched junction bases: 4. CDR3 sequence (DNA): TGTGCCAGCAGCGCCTGGGACAGGGGGCTCACCGGGGAGCTGTTTTTT. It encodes CASSAWDRGLTGELFF.

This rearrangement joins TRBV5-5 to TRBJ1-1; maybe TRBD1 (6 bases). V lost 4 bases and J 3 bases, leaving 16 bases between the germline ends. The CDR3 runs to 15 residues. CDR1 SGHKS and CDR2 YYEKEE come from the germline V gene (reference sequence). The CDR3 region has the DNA TGTGCCAGCAGCCCGAAACAGGGTTCGGACACTGAAGCTTTCTTT. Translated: CASSPKQGSDTEAFF.

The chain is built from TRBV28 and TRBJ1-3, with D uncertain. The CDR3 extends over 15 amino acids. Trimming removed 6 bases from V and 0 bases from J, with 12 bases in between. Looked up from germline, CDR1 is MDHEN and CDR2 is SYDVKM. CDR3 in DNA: TGTGCCAGCAGCTACGACACCTACTCTGGAAACACCATATATTTT. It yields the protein CASSYDTYSGNTIYF.

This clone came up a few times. Here the CDR3 reads CASRPGGIRGYTF. The DNA for the CDR3 is TGTGCCAGCCGTCCCGGGGGAATAAGGGGCTACACCTTC. The rearrangement uses TRBV27 and TRBJ1-2; D perhaps matches TRBD1 (5 bases). The germline V and J ends were trimmed by 8 bases and 8 bases, with 18 bases remaining between them. The CDR3 is 13 amino acids. From germline, CDR1 is MNHEY and CDR2 SMNVEV (reference sequence).

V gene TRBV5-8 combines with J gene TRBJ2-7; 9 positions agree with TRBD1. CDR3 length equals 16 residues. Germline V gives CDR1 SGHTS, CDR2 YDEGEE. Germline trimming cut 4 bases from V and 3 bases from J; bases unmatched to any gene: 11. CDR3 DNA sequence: TGTGCCAGCAGCCCACGAACCGGGACAGGGATCTACGAGCAGTACTTC. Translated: CASSPRTGTGIYEQYF.

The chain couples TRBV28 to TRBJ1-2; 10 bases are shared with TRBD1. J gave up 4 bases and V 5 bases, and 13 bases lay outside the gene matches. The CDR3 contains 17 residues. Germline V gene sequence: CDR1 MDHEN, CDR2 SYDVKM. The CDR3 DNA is TGTGCCAGCAGTCGACAGGGGGCAATAGCTTCGGGCTATGGCTACACCTTC. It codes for CASSRQGAIASGYGYTF.

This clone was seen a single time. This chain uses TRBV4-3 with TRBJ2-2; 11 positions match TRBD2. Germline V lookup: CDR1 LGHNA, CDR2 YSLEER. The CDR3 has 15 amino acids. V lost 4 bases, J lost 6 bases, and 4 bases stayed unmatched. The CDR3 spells CASSRVAGGPGELFF. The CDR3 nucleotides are TGCGCCAGCAGCCGAGTAGCGGGAGGGCCCGGGGAGCTGTTTTTT.